Below, 15 T cell receptor beta chains from the same sample are listed, as sequenced in a study of blood T cell repertoires in COVID-19. Assay used: immunoSEQ multiplex PCR; TCRdb lists only in-frame clones, some missing. The sample yields just under 70,000 clones, roughly 90% seen once. Sequencing was performed on peripheral blood. Every receptor here comes from a man between 25 and 39 years old with acute or convalescent COVID-19.

This clone came up once. The rearrangement joins TRBV6-1 to TRBJ1-5; tentatively, D is TRBD1 (5 bases). CDR1 is MNHNS, CDR2 SASEGT, per germline. The V end lost 1 base, the J end lost 5 bases, and 9 bases lay between the germline ends. This CDR3 region has 14 residues. The CDR3: CASSEGPGYQPQHF. The CDR3 region has the DNA TGTGCCAGCAGTGAAGGTCCAGGGTATCAGCCCCAGCATTTT.

This rearrangement joins TRBV2 to TRBJ2-1; perhaps TRBD2 as D (5 bases). The V gene's germline CDR1 is SNHLY and CDR2 FYNNEI. CDR3 size: 11 residues. Between the trimmed V and J ends, which lost 6 bases and 12 bases, there was a span of 12 bases. The CDR3 region is CASRASSGQFF. The CDR3 bases are TGTGCCAGCAGGGCTAGCTCTGGGCAGTTCTTC.

The chain recombines TRBV4-1 with TRBJ1-1; 7 bases are shared with TRBD1. Germline V gene data show CDR1 as MGHRA and CDR2 as YSYEKL. The V and J ends lost 4 bases and 3 bases, in that order; junction bases with no gene match: 8. This CDR3 comprises 15 residues. The CDR3 reads CASSRVQGRDTEAFF. CDR3 DNA: TGCGCCAGCAGCCGAGTACAGGGGAGAGACACTGAAGCTTTCTTT.

The sample holds a few counts of this clone. The CDR3: CSVRRAYGYTF. Written as DNA, the CDR3 is TGCAGCGTCCGCAGGGCCTATGGCTACACCTTC. The chain uses TRBV29-1 and TRBJ1-2; the D gene is possibly TRBD1 (5 bases). V was cut by 6 bases and J by 4 bases, with 9 bases left in between. This CDR3 is 11 amino acids long. Germline CDR1 is SQVTM and CDR2 is ANQGSEA.

The chain uses TRBV11-2 and TRBJ2-1; D might be TRBD2 (6 bases). CDR3 length equals 12 residues. Trimming stripped 5 bases from V and 6 bases from J, with 8 bases between. Germline-derived CDR1 and CDR2 are SGHAT and FQNNGV. The CDR3 sequence is CASSPTSNEQFF. CDR3 in DNA: TGTGCCAGCAGCCCGACTAGCAATGAGCAGTTCTTC.

This clone has a single count. This rearrangement joins TRBV5-1 to TRBJ2-1; no clear D. This CDR3 has 15 amino acids. V lost 0 bases to trimming and J lost 4 bases, with 11 bases between them. The germline V gene encodes CDR1 SGHRS and CDR2 YFSETQ. CDR3 in DNA: TGCGCCAGCAGCTTGGAATTAACTACTTACAATGAGCAGTTCTTC. Amino acid sequence: CASSLELTTYNEQFF. The full variable domain, completed using reference TRBV5-1 and TRBJ2-1, is KAGVTQTPRYLIKTRGQQVTLSCSPISGHRSVSWYQQTPGQGLQFLFEYFSETQRNKGNFPGRFSGRQFSNSRSEMNVSTLELGDSALYLCASSLELTTYNEQFFGPGTRLTVL.

The chain combines TRBV27 with TRBJ1-6; possible D gene TRBD1, 5 bases. CDR3 length: 17 residues. V was cut by 6 bases and J by 0 bases, with 15 bases left in between. Germline V lookup: CDR1 MNHEY, CDR2 SMNVEV (reference sequence). CDR3 protein: CASSLGPDISYNSPLHF. The CDR3 region has the DNA TGTGCCAGCAGCCTGGGGCCAGATATCTCCTATAATTCACCCCTCCACTTT.

The chain uses TRBV28 and TRBJ2-3; possibly TRBD2 for D (6 bases). This CDR3 has 17 amino acids. Germline loops: CDR1 MDHEN, CDR2 SYDVKM. Trimming removed 5 bases at V and 10 bases at J, with 28 bases between. CDR3 loop: CASSPAGGSVASFSQYF. CDR3 sequence (DNA): TGTGCCAGCAGTCCAGCGGGCGGGTCTGTTGCCTCTTTTTCGCAGTATTTT. Supplemented by reference TRBV28 and TRBJ2-3, the full variable domain reads DVKVTQSSRYLVKRTGEKVFLECVQDMDHENMFWYRQDPGLGLRLIYFSYDVKMKEKGDIPEGYSVSREKKERFSLILESASTNQTSMYLCASSPAGGSVASFSQYFGPGTRLTVL.

The chain recombines TRBV9 with TRBJ2-1, with 9 bases identical to TRBD2. J lost 6 bases, V lost 0 bases, and 7 bases had no gene match. The CDR3 runs to 16 residues. In germline, CDR1 is SGDLS, CDR2 YYNGEE. CDR3 in amino acids: CASSVVGLADVNEQFF. The CDR3 DNA is TGTGCCAGCAGCGTAGTGGGACTAGCAGACGTCAATGAGCAGTTCTTC.

This clone was detected only a few times. V usage is TRBV28 and J usage is TRBJ1-1; possibly TRBD1 for D (6 bases). Trimming shortened V by 10 bases and J by 6 bases, and 18 bases separated the two germline ends. CDR1 MDHEN and CDR2 SYDVKM come from the germline V gene. The CDR3 is 13 residues long. In nucleotides, the CDR3 is TGTGCCACCCTACGGGGGGCTATCTCTGAAGCTTTCTTT. Encoded protein: CATLRGAISEAFF.

V and J are TRBV6-5 and TRBJ2-1, with TRBD1 matching 8 bases. CDR3 length: 15 amino acids. Trimming removed 6 bases from V and 5 bases from J; junction bases left unmatched: 9. Germline V lookup: CDR1 MNHEY, CDR2 SVGAGI. The CDR3: CASRPLGQGNNEQFF. The DNA of the CDR3 is TGTGCCAGCAGACCCCTCGGACAGGGAAACAATGAGCAGTTCTTC.

The rearrangement uses TRBV29-1 and TRBJ1-1; D possibly corresponds to TRBD1 (5 bases). CDR1 is SQVTM and CDR2 is ANQGSEA in the germline V gene. V was pared by 4 bases and J by 4 bases, with 13 bases between. The CDR3 runs 13 residues. The CDR3 DNA follows: TGCAGCGTTGTTGGGGGGGGACTCACTGAAGCTTTCTTT. Translation gives CSVVGGGLTEAFF.

A few counts support this clone. The genes are TRBV27 and TRBJ1-1; D possibly corresponds to TRBD1 (5 bases). V dropped 5 bases and J dropped 2 bases, with 12 bases sitting between them. The CDR3 runs to 14 residues. Germline V gene lookup returns CDR1 MNHEY and CDR2 SMNVEV (reference sequence). The CDR3 protein is CASSPRQYNTEAFF. The CDR3 DNA is TGTGCCAGCAGTCCCCGACAGTACAACACTGAAGCTTTCTTT.

This rearrangement joins TRBV13 to TRBJ1-2, with 9 bases matching TRBD1. There are 13 residues in the CDR3. V gave up 4 bases and J gave up 8 bases; unmatched junction bases: 5. The V gene's germline CDR1 is PRHDT and CDR2 FYEKMQ (reference sequence). Written as DNA, the CDR3 is TGTGCCAGCAGCTCGCGGACAGGGGACGGCTACACCTTC. The encoded protein is CASSSRTGDGYTF.

V gene TRBV10-1 combines with J gene TRBJ1-1; D is uncertain. The CDR3 length is 16 residues. The V and J ends lost 5 bases and 0 bases respectively, with 16 bases between them. The germline CDR1 and CDR2 sequences are WNHNN and SYGVQD (reference sequence). CDR3 region: CASSPTVKQMNTEAFF. The CDR3 nucleotides read TGCGCCAGCAGTCCCACCGTGAAACAGATGAACACTGAAGCTTTCTTT.